The 29 T cell receptor beta chains below come from one sample, sequenced in a study of monozygotic twins with cystic fibrosis. The assay was immunoSEQ multiplex PCR, and TCRdb's table has in-frame clones only and misses some. The table includes some 10,000 clones, 98% detected once. The sample consisted of blood. Receptor source: a girl aged 2-10 years with cystic fibrosis.

This clone has only one observation. J is TRBJ2-2 and V is TRBV2; a possible D gene is TRBD2 (5 bases). The germline CDR1 and CDR2 sequences are SNHLY and FYNNEI. There are 12 residues in the CDR3. Between the trimmed V and J ends, which lost 7 bases and 7 bases, there was a span of 10 bases. The CDR3 nucleotides are TGTGCCAGCACTTTCGGAGGCGGGGAGCTGTTTTTT. Residues: CASTFGGGELFF.

This clone was recorded only once. The gene calls are TRBV5-6 and TRBJ1-3; no definite D call. CDR3 length: 12 amino acids. Germline CDR1 SGHDT, CDR2 YYEEEE. Trimming removed 4 bases at V and 0 bases at J, with 2 bases between. The CDR3 region has the DNA TGTGCCAGCAGCCCCTCTGGAAACACCATATATTTT. This codes for CASSPSGNTIYF. Looking up the rest from reference TRBV5-6 and TRBJ1-3 gives the full variable domain: DAGVTQSPTHLIKTRGQQVTLRCSPKSGHDTVSWYQQALGQGPQFIFQYYEEEERQRGNFPDRFSGHQFPNYSSELNVNALLLGDSALYLCASSPSGNTIYFGEGSWLTVV.

This CDR3 is CAISTGFSGANVLTF. The CDR3, as DNA: TGTGCCATCAGCACAGGGTTCTCTGGGGCCAACGTCCTGACTTTC. The chain carries TRBV10-3 and TRBJ2-6; D is perhaps TRBD1 (6 bases). V lost 6 bases, J lost 0 bases, and 9 bases lay in between. CDR1 is ENHRY and CDR2 is SYGVKD in the germline V gene. The CDR3 consists of 15 residues.

V is TRBV6-5 and J is TRBJ1-2; a possible D gene is TRBD1 (6 bases). This CDR3 is built from 13 residues. CDR1 and CDR2 (germline): MNHEY, SVGAGI. Between the trimmed V and J ends, which lost 4 bases and 3 bases, there was a span of 9 bases. This CDR3 is CASSFSGDYGYTF. CDR3 nucleotide sequence: TGTGCCAGCAGTTTCTCAGGGGACTATGGCTACACCTTC.

J is TRBJ1-1 and V is TRBV28; 9 nucleotides align to TRBD1. The CDR3 covers 15 residues. V was clipped by 0 bases and J by 1 base; unmatched bases: 0. CDR1 and CDR2 (germline): MDHEN, SYDVKM. Here the CDR3 DNA reads TGTGCCAGCAGTTTATGGGACAGGGGGAACACTGAAGCTTTCTTT. Protein: CASSLWDRGNTEAFF.

This sequence joins TRBV18 and TRBJ1-2, with D possibly being TRBD1 (5 bases). Germline V gene sequence: CDR1 KGHSH, CDR2 LQKENI. Deletions cut 3 bases from V and 4 bases from J, with 12 bases between. There are 14 residues in the CDR3. The CDR3 loop reads CASSPAETVYGYTF. In nucleotides, the CDR3 is TGTGCCAGCTCACCGGCAGAGACAGTCTATGGCTACACCTTC. The full variable domain, rest sourced from reference TRBV18 and TRBJ1-2, is NAGVMQNPRHLVRRRGQEARLRCSPMKGHSHVYWYRQLPEEGLKFMVYLQKENIIDESGMPKERFSAEFPKEGPSILRIQQVVRGDSAAYFCASSPAETVYGYTFGSGTRLTVV.

The chain carries TRBV10-2 and TRBJ1-1; no reliable D call. The germline gives CDR1 WSHSY, CDR2 SAAADI. Trimming cost V 2 bases and J 1 base, with 5 bases left between them. This CDR3 is 13 amino acids long. In nucleotides, the CDR3 is TGCGCCAGCAGTGAGATGGGGAACACTGAAGCTTTCTTT. This sequence encodes CASSEMGNTEAFF.

Here the CDR3 reads CASSMGTGGNYEQYF. For the CDR3, the DNA is TGTGCCAGTAGTATGGGGACAGGGGGGAACTACGAGCAGTACTTC. The chain is built from TRBV19 and TRBJ2-7, with 11 bases matching TRBD1. The CDR3 loop spans 15 amino acids. Germline lookup yields CDR1 LNHDA and CDR2 SQIVND (reference sequence). The ends lost 3 bases at V and 3 bases at J; junction bases unmatched: 4.

The chain uses TRBV5-1 and TRBJ1-4; weak D call: TRBD1 (6 bases). The CDR3 length is 16 residues. Trimming pared 4 bases from V and 2 bases from J, leaving 15 bases between. CDR1 and CDR2 (germline): SGHRS, YFSETQ. The CDR3 DNA follows: TGCGCCAGCAGCCCCAACGGGGGGCAGACTAATGAAAAACTGTTTTTT. Translation: CASSPNGGQTNEKLFF.

The chain combines TRBV4-1 with TRBJ2-7, with D uncertain. Trimming left V 3 bases short and J 3 bases short, with 9 bases between. Looked up from germline, CDR1 is MGHRA and CDR2 is YSYEKL. There are 13 residues in the CDR3. The CDR3 reads CASSHRRGYEQYF. CDR3 DNA: TGCGCCAGCAGCCACAGGCGAGGCTACGAGCAGTACTTC.

V is TRBV4-3 and J is TRBJ2-3; 7 bases align to TRBD2. Unmatched junction bases numbered 2, after V lost 1 base and J lost 1 base. The CDR3 spans 15 residues. CDR1 and CDR2 (germline): LGHNA, YSLEER. CDR3 sequence reads: CASSQAAGGTDTQYF. The DNA of the CDR3 is TGCGCCAGCAGCCAAGCTGCGGGGGGCACAGATACGCAGTATTTT.

This clone is a singleton in its sample. V and J are TRBV5-1 and TRBJ1-5; 7 nucleotides agree with TRBD1. The CDR3 is 14 residues long. The ends lost 4 bases at V and 2 bases at J; junction bases unmatched: 3. In germline, CDR1 is SGHRS, CDR2 YFSETQ. This CDR3 is CASSVGTGNQPQHF. CDR3 sequence (DNA): TGCGCCAGCAGCGTCGGGACAGGCAATCAGCCCCAGCATTTT.

V usage is TRBV18 and J usage is TRBJ1-3; D uncertain. Trimming took 3 bases from V and 4 from J, leaving 13 bases between them. CDR1 and CDR2 from the germline V gene are KGHSH and LQKENI. This CDR3 is 15 amino acids long. CDR3 loop: CASSPPGRRGNTIYF. The DNA of the CDR3 is TGTGCCAGCTCACCCCCGGGTAGGAGGGGAAACACCATATATTTT.

The chain uses TRBV18 and TRBJ2-5, with D perhaps matching TRBD2 (6 bases). Germline loops: CDR1 KGHSH, CDR2 LQKENI. The V and J ends lost 0 bases and 2 bases respectively, with 7 bases between them. The CDR3 length is 14 residues. CDR3 protein: CASSPPGRQETQYF. CDR3 in DNA: TGTGCCAGCTCACCACCGGGGAGGCAAGAGACCCAGTACTTC.

The chain combines TRBV5-1 with TRBJ2-1; TRBD2 might be the D (6 bases). The V and J ends lost 4 bases and 10 bases respectively, with 18 bases between them. Germline values: CDR1 SGHRS, CDR2 YFSETQ. CDR3 length: 14 amino acids. The DNA for the CDR3 is TGCGCCAGCAGCCGGGCGGAGTCTCGGGGGGAGCAGTTCTTC. Its translation is CASSRAESRGEQFF.

This chain connects TRBV19 to TRBJ1-1; 8 bases are a match to TRBD1. With 10 bases clipped from V and 6 bases from J, the junction kept 10 bases outside the gene matches. Germline CDR1 LNHDA, CDR2 SQIVND (reference sequence). This CDR3 has 13 amino acids. CDR3 in amino acids: CATQDRAASEAFF. DNA of the CDR3: TGTGCCACCCAGGACAGGGCCGCTTCTGAAGCTTTCTTT.

This chain links TRBV2 with TRBJ1-4; 8 positions match TRBD1. V gave up 5 bases and J gave up 8 bases; unmatched junction bases: 10. The germline CDR1 and CDR2 sequences are SNHLY and FYNNEI. This CDR3 is 15 amino acids long. The CDR3 nucleotides are TGTGCCAGCAGTAAGCCGACAGGGGTAGACGAAAAACTGTTTTTT. Protein sequence: CASSKPTGVDEKLFF.

The genes are TRBV11-1 and TRBJ2-3; D is possibly TRBD2 (5 bases). CDR1 is SGHAT and CDR2 is FQDESV in the germline V gene (reference sequence). The CDR3 consists of 14 residues. Between the trimmed V and J ends, which lost 1 base and 6 bases, there was a span of 11 bases. CDR3 nucleotide sequence: TGTGCCAGCAGCTTAGATGCTAGCATCGATACGCAGTATTTT. Its translation: CASSLDASIDTQYF.

This chain uses TRBV28 with TRBJ1-1; 7 bases map to TRBD1. CDR3 length: 12 amino acids. Per germline, CDR1 MDHEN and CDR2 SYDVKM. With 8 bases clipped from V and 4 bases from J, the junction kept 4 bases outside the gene matches. Written as DNA, the CDR3 is TGTGCCAGCCGGGACAGAGTCACTGAAGCTTTCTTT. Its protein is CASRDRVTEAFF.

The V gene is TRBV6-4, the J gene TRBJ2-3, with 8 nucleotides matching TRBD2. Germline CDR1 reads MRHNA; CDR2 reads SNTAGT. The ends lost 3 bases at V and 1 base at J; junction bases unmatched: 3. The CDR3 extends over 15 amino acids. The DNA of the CDR3 is TGTGCCAGCAGTGAAAGAGCGGGAGGCACAGATACGCAGTATTTT. Its protein is CASSERAGGTDTQYF.

The genes are TRBV10-3 and TRBJ2-1; TRBD2 matches at 14 bases. The V gene's germline CDR1 is ENHRY and CDR2 SYGVKD. This CDR3 has 18 residues. The J segment lost 5 bases and the V segment lost 4 bases, leaving 10 bases of the junction unmatched. CDR3 DNA sequence: TGTGCCATCAGTGGGTTTCCGGGACTAGCGGGAGTCAACAATGAGCAGTTCTTC. Protein sequence: CAISGFPGLAGVNNEQFF.

The chain recombines TRBV28 with TRBJ2-5; 10 positions match TRBD1. CDR3 size: 12 residues. The J segment lost 5 bases and the V segment lost 8 bases, leaving 2 bases of the junction unmatched. Per germline, CDR1 MDHEN and CDR2 SYDVKM. CDR3 nucleotides: TGTGCCAGCGGACAGGGGGGCGAGACCCAGTACTTC. As protein: CASGQGGETQYF.

The chain carries TRBV10-3 and TRBJ1-2; 8 positions match TRBD1. Germline CDR1 ENHRY, CDR2 SYGVKD. V lost 0 bases to trimming and J lost 6 bases; unmatched junction nucleotides: 3. The CDR3 consists of 14 residues. The CDR3 DNA reads TGTGCCATCAGTGAGTCAACAGGGGGGAATGGCTACACCTTC. The encoded protein is CAISESTGGNGYTF.

The sample holds one count of this clone. This rearrangement joins TRBV9 to TRBJ1-1; D uncertain. Trimming removed 0 bases from V and 1 base from J, with 7 bases in between. The CDR3 consists of 14 residues. CDR1 and CDR2 (germline): SGDLS, YYNGEE. CDR3 sequence: CASSVEGRNTEAFF. The CDR3 coding sequence is TGTGCCAGCAGCGTAGAAGGGAGGAACACTGAAGCTTTCTTT.

The V and J genes are TRBV6-6 and TRBJ1-3; D call uncertain. V shed 1 base and J shed 3 bases, with 7 bases lying between them. Germline CDR1 MNHNY, CDR2 SVGAGI (reference sequence). The CDR3 loop spans 14 amino acids. CDR3 bases: TGTGCCAGCAGTTACTGGGGTGGTGGAAACACCATATATTTT. It yields the protein CASSYWGGGNTIYF.

The chain joins TRBV2 to TRBJ2-5; no definite D call. Germline V gene lookup returns CDR1 SNHLY and CDR2 FYNNEI. The CDR3 contains 14 residues. The V gene lost 4 bases and the J gene lost 0 bases, with 9 bases spanning the gap. The CDR3: CASSAPVHQETQYF. Written as DNA, the CDR3 is TGTGCCAGCAGTGCTCCGGTCCACCAAGAGACCCAGTACTTC.

V is TRBV5-1 and J is TRBJ2-2, with TRBD2 matching 9 bases. Trimming at V came to 4 bases and at J to 7 bases, leaving 8 bases not matched to a gene. Germline V gene sequence: CDR1 SGHRS, CDR2 YFSETQ. CDR3 length: 15 amino acids. The CDR3, as DNA: TGCGCCAGCAGCGGGACTAGCAATACGATCGGGGAGCTGTTTTTT. This gives the protein CASSGTSNTIGELFF.

This clone was picked up one time. CDR3 bases: TGTGCCAGCAGACAGACAGGGAGGGGGTACAATGAGCAGTTCTTC. Residues: CASRQTGRGYNEQFF. The V call is TRBV5-4, the J call TRBJ2-1; perhaps D is TRBD1 or TRBD2 (7 bases each). Per germline, CDR1 SGHNT and CDR2 YYREEE (reference sequence). The CDR3 consists of 15 residues. Deletions cut 5 bases from V and 4 bases from J, with 16 bases between.

About this clone itself: The germline gene is not matched at one end of the junction; a read error may be the cause. The chain has TRBV5-1 and TRBJ2-5; D remains unclear. The CDR3 is made up of 14 amino acids. The germline V gene has CDR1 SGHRS and CDR2 YFSETQ. DNA of the CDR3: TGCGCCAGCAGCTTGGTCTCGATACAAGGGACCCAGTACTTC. Translated, it gives CASSLVSIQGTQYF.